This TCR beta chain was captured by sequencing in a study of blood T cells in healthy people across ages. Study results and caveats: As naive T cell percentage varied, TCR beta diversity correlated strongly with it. When one million T cells were used, diversity estimates were thought to be underestimates. The CMV status of each donor remained undetermined, and this could have confounded shifts in expanded clonotypes. A roughly linear age-dependent decrease characterized TCR beta diversity per million T cells.

Regarding this clonotype: The target antigen is unknown.

The second PCR ran about 6 to 11 cycles with a sample-barcoded 5' primer and J-beta primers. MiXCR, applied by TCRdb to the 5' RACE reads, yields one record per CDR3 protein. The sample shows 1.8 million or so distinct CDR3 sequences, 30% to 40% of them seen only once. V was cut by 0 bases and J by 2 bases, with 13 bases left in between. Germline V gene lookup returns CDR1 LGHNA and CDR2 YSLEER. This CDR3 region has 16 residues. The material sequenced was blood. The origin of this receptor is a human donor in good health. The chain carries TRBV4-3 and TRBJ1-1, with D possibly TRBD1 on 5 matching bases. This CDR3 is CASSQEALRGNTEAFF. In nucleotides, the CDR3 is TGCGCCAGCAGCCAAGAAGCCTTAAGGGGAAACACTGAAGCTTTCTTT.